This T cell receptor (beta chain) derives from a study of blood T cell repertoires in COVID-19. Study in general: The study drew acute and convalescent COVID-19 samples from the United States, Italy and Spain. From T cells, B-cell-depleted T cells, or PBMCs came the material, which was cDNA or gDNA.

The authors' processing: Estimated nucleated cell counts came from reference gene primer amplification. Using immunoSEQ multiplex PCR, the repertoire was profiled, and TCRdb retains in-frame clones only, with some absent. From that table come the V and J calls and clone size; the DNA was used to work out D and trimming. The table lists about 160,000 clones, about 80% of them singletons. Between the trimmed V and J ends, which lost 1 base and 8 bases, there was a span of 15 bases. Germline lookup yields CDR1 MNHEY and CDR2 SMNVEV (reference sequence). The CDR3 consists of 15 residues. The chain employs TRBV27 and TRBJ2-1; possible D gene TRBD1, 6 bases. The sequence was collected from a woman of 80 years or more with acute or convalescent COVID-19. Source material: peripheral blood. CDR3 protein: CASSLYRGGSDEQFF. CDR3 DNA: TGTGCCAGCAGTTTATATAGAGGGGGATCAGATGAGCAGTTCTTC.